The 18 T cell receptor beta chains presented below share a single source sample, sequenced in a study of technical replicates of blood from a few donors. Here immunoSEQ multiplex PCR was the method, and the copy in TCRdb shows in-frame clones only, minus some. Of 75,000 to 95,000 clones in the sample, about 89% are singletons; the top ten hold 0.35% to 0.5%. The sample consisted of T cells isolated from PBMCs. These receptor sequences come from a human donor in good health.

The CDR3 DNA reads as TGTGCCAGCAGCCGAGGGCTAGCGGAAGAGCAGTACTTC. It encodes CASSRGLAEEQYF. This chain joins TRBV11-2 and TRBJ2-7; TRBD2 aligns across 7 bases. Germline-derived CDR1 and CDR2 are SGHAT and FQNNGV. V was clipped by 5 bases and J by 7 bases; unmatched bases: 8. This CDR3 region has 13 residues.

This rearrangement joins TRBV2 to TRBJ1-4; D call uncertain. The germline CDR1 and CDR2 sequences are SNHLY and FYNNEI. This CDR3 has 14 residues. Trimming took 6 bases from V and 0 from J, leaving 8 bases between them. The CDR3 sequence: CASSYGTTNEKLFF. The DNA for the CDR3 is TGTGCCAGCAGCTACGGGACAACTAATGAAAAACTGTTTTTT.

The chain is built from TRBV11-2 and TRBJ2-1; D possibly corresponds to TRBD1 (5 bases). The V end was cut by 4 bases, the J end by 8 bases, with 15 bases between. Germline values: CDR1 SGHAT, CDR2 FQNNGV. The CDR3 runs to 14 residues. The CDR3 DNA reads TGTGCCAGCAGCTCTCCAGGGTACGGCGATGAGCAGTTCTTC. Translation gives CASSSPGYGDEQFF.

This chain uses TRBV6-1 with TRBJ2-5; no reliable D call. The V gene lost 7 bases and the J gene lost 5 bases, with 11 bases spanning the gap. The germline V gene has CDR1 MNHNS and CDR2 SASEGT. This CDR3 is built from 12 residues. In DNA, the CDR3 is TGTGCCAGCACTCCCCCCCGGGAGACCCAGTACTTC. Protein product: CASTPPRETQYF.

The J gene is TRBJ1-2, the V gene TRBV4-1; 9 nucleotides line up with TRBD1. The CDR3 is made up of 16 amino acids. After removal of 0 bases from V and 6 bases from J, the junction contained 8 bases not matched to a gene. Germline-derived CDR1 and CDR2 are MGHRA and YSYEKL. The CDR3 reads CASSQDSGQGRNGYTF. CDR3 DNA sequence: TGCGCCAGCAGCCAAGATTCGGGACAGGGACGGAATGGCTACACCTTC.

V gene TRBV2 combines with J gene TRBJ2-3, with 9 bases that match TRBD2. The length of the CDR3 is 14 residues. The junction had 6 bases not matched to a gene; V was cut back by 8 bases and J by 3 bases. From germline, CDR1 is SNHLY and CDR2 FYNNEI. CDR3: CASGAGGPTDTQYF. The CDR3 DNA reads TGTGCCAGCGGGGCGGGAGGGCCGACAGATACGCAGTATTTT.

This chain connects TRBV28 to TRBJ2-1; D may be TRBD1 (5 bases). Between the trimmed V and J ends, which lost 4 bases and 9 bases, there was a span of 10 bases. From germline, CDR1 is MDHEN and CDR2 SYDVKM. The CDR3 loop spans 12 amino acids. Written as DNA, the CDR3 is TGTGCCAGCAGTTACCAGGGCACTGAGCAGTTCTTC. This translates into CASSYQGTEQFF.

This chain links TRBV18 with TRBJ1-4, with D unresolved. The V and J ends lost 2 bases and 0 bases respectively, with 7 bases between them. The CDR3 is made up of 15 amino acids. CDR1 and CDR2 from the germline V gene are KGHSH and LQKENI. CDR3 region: CASSPSGATNEKLFF. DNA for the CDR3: TGTGCCAGCTCACCATCCGGGGCAACTAATGAAAAACTGTTTTTT.

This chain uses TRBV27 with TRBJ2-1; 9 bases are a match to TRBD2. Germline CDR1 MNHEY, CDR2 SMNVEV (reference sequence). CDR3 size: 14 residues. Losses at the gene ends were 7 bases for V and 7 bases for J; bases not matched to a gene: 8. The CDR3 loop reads CASTLSGSANEQFF. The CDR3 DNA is TGTGCCAGCACCCTTAGCGGGAGTGCGAATGAGCAGTTCTTC.

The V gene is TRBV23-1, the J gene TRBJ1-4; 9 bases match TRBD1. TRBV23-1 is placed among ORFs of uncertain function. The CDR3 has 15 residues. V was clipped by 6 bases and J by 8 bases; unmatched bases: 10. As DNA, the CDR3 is TGCGCCAGCAGGAACGGACAGGGGAATTGGGAAAAACTGTTTTTT. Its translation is CASRNGQGNWEKLFF.

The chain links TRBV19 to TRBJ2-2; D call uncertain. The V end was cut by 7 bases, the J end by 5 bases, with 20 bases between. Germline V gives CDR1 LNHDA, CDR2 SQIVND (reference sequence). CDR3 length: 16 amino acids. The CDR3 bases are TGTGCCAGTATAGATATCGAGCGCCTGAGGACCGGGGAGCTGTTTTTT. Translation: CASIDIERLRTGELFF.

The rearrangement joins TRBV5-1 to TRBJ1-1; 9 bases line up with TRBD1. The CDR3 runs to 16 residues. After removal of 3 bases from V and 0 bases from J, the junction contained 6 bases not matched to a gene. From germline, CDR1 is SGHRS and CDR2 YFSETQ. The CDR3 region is CASSYKTGGVNTEAFF. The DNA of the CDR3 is TGCGCCAGCAGCTATAAGACAGGGGGGGTGAACACTGAAGCTTTCTTT. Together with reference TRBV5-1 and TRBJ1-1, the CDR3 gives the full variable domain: KAGVTQTPRYLIKTRGQQVTLSCSPISGHRSVSWYQQTPGQGLQFLFEYFSETQRNKGNFPGRFSGRQFSNSRSEMNVSTLELGDSALYLCASSYKTGGVNTEAFFGQGTRLTVV.

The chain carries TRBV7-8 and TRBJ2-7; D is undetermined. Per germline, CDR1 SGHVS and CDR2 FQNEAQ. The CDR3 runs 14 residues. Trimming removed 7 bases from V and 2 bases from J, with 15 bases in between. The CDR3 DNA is TGTGCCAGCACCACTTGGGCCGGAACCTACGAGCAGTACTTC. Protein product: CASTTWAGTYEQYF.

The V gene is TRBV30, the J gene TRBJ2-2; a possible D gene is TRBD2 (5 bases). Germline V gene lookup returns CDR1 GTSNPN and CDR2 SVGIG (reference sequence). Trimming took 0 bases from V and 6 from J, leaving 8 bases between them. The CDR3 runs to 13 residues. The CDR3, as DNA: TGTGCCTGGAGTGTACGGGGATCCGGGGAGCTGTTTTTT. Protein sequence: CAWSVRGSGELFF. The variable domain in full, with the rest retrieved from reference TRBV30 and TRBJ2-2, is SQTIHQWPATLVQPVGSPLSLECTVEGTSNPNLYWYRQAAGRGLQLLFYSVGIGQISSEVPQNLSASRPQDRQFILSSKKLLLSDSGFYLCAWSVRGSGELFFGEGSRLTVL.

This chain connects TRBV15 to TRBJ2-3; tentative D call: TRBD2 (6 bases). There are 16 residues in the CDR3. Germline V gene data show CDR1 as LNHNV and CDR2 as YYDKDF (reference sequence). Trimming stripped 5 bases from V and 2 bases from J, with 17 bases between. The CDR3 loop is CATSARRDFLTDTQYF. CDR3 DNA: TGTGCCACCAGCGCACGACGGGACTTTCTCACAGATACGCAGTATTTT.

The CDR3 DNA reads as TGTGCCAGCAGCTGGTCGGGGGAGACCAGCTTCAATGAGCAGTTCTTC. It specifies CASSWSGETSFNEQFF. The chain combines TRBV2 with TRBJ2-1, with D possibly TRBD2 on 6 matching bases. The CDR3 spans 16 residues. Germline V gives CDR1 SNHLY, CDR2 FYNNEI. The V gene lost 6 bases and the J gene lost 6 bases, with 21 bases spanning the gap. The variable domain in full, with the rest retrieved from reference TRBV2 and TRBJ2-1, is EPEVTQTPSHQVTQMGQEVILRCVPISNHLYFYWYRQILGQKVEFLVSFYNNEISEKSEIFDDQFSVERPDGSNFTLKIRSTKLEDSAMYFCASSWSGETSFNEQFFGPGTRLTVL.

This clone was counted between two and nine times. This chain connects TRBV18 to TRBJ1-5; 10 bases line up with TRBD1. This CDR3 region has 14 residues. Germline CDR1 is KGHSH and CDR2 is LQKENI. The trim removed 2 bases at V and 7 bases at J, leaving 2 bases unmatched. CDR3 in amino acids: CASSPGDRGQPQHF. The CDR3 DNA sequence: TGTGCCAGCTCACCAGGGGACAGGGGACAGCCCCAGCATTTT.

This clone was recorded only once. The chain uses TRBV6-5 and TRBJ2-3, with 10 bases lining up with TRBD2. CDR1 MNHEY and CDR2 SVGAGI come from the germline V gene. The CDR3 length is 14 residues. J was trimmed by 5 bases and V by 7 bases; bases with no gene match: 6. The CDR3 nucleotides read TGTGCCAGCACATGGACTAGCGGTCAAGATACGCAGTATTTT. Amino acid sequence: CASTWTSGQDTQYF.